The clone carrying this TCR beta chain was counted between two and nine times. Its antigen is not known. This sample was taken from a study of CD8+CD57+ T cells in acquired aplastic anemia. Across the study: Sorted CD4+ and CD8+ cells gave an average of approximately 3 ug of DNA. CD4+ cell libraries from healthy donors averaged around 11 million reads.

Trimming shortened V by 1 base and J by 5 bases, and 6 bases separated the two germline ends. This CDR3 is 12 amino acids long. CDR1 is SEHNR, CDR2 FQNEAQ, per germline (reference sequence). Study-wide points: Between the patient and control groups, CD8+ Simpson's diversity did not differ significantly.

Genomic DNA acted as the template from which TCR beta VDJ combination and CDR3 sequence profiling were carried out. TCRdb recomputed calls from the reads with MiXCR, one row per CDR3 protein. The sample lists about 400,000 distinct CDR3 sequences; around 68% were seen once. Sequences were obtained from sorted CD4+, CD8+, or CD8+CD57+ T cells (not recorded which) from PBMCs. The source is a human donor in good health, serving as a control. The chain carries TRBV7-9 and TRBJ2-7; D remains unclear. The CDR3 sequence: CASSLVGNEQYF. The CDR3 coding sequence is TGTGCCAGCAGCTTAGTGGGGAACGAGCAGTACTTC.